This passage covers 12 T cell receptor beta chains from one sample sequenced in a study of T cells in Graves' hyperthyroidism and ophthalmopathy. It was RNA transcripts that yielded the amplified TCR beta CDR3 regions. First-round RT-PCR with HTBI primers amplified the TCR CDR3 region. TCRdb re-derived calls from the multiplex PCR reads in MiXCR, one entry per CDR3 protein. The sample records 530,000 or so distinct CDR3 sequences, roughly 50% being singletons. The sample taken for sequencing was peripheral blood or thyroid tissue (not recorded which). The receptor set was obtained from a woman younger than 30 with Graves' hyperthyroidism.

In this sample, this clonotype turned up many times. The chain links TRBV7-9 to TRBJ2-5; a possible D gene is TRBD2 (6 bases). Trimming shortened V by 5 bases and J by 4 bases, and 14 bases separated the two germline ends. This CDR3 comprises 14 residues. CDR1 SEHNR and CDR2 FQNEAQ come from the germline V gene (reference sequence). The chain's CDR3 is CASSPWTTIETQYF. In DNA, the CDR3 is TGTGCCAGCAGCCCCTGGACTACTATAGAGACCCAGTACTTC.

With respect to this clonotype: Because it lacks the conserved phenylalanine or tryptophan at the end, this CDR3 is likely a read error. The DNA is omitted, as the CDR3 cannot be located on it reliably, and the CDR3 follows TCRdb's listing. J is TRBJ1-1 and V is TRBV9; the table names TRBD1, a call not compared with the DNA. With termini counted, the CDR3 has 8 amino acids. From germline, CDR1 is SGDLS and CDR2 YYNGEE. This chain's CDR3 is CASTEGIG.

The sample holds many counts of this clonotype. This chain links TRBV7-9 with TRBJ1-6; the D is unclear. V was shortened by 1 base and J by 14 bases, with 6 bases between the two germline ends. The CDR3 has 11 residues. CDR1 SEHNR and CDR2 FQNEAQ come from the germline V gene (reference sequence). This chain's CDR3 is CASSLGQALHF. The CDR3 DNA follows: TGTGCCAGCAGCTTAGGTCAGGCCCTCCACTTT.

The V call is TRBV7-8, the J call TRBJ2-6; perhaps TRBD2 as D (6 bases). This CDR3 has 18 residues. V was trimmed by 5 bases and J by 0 bases, leaving 17 bases between them. Germline V lookup: CDR1 SGHVS, CDR2 FQNEAQ. CDR3 nucleotides: TGTGCCAGCAGCACGACCGGGAGACTGAGCTCTGGGGCCAACGTCCTGACTTTC. It is translated as CASSTTGRLSSGANVLTF.

The V call is TRBV27, the J call TRBJ2-7, with D unresolved. This CDR3 region has 14 residues. The V end was cut by 3 bases, the J end by 2 bases, with 11 bases between. Germline V CDR1 and CDR2: MNHEY, SMNVEV (reference sequence). The CDR3 sequence: CASSFYGQAYEQYF. CDR3 sequence (DNA): TGTGCCAGCAGTTTTTATGGGCAGGCCTACGAGCAGTACTTC.

This sequence joins TRBV20-1 and TRBJ2-3, with D maybe TRBD1 (6 bases). Germline V lookup: CDR1 DFQATT, CDR2 SNEGSKA (reference sequence). CDR3 length: 14 residues. The V end lost 2 bases, the J end lost 5 bases, and 14 bases lay between the germline ends. This CDR3 reads CSARLAGVIDTQYF. The CDR3 DNA sequence: TGCAGTGCTAGATTGGCAGGGGTGATAGATACGCAGTATTTT.

With respect to this clonotype: One base away lies a much larger clone, so this may be a sequencing read error. The chain couples TRBV3-1 to TRBJ1-1, with no clear D. CDR1 LGHDT and CDR2 YNNKEL come from the germline V gene (reference sequence). The CDR3 covers 13 residues. With 7 bases removed from V and 5 bases from J, the gap between germline ends came to 14 bases. CDR3 nucleotide sequence: TGTGCCAGCAATACTAACAAGGGTACTGAAGCTTTCTTT. It yields the protein CASNTNKGTEAFF.

This clonotype was counted many times. The chain combines TRBV20-1 with TRBJ2-7; unclear D gene. Germline V gene lookup returns CDR1 DFQATT and CDR2 SNEGSKA (reference sequence). The CDR3 has 15 amino acids. The CDR3 DNA reads as TGCAGCGCTGGTCCTGCGGACCAAGAAAACTACGAGCAGTACTTC. Translation: CSAGPADQENYEQYF.

This clonotype was counted at least ten times. DNA of the CDR3: TGTGCCAGCAGCTCACTAGCGGGAGATCGTGAGACCCAGTACTTC. Amino acid sequence: CASSSLAGDRETQYF. The J gene is TRBJ2-5, the V gene TRBV5-6, with 11 bases identical to TRBD2. Germline-derived CDR1 and CDR2 are SGHDT and YYEEEE. CDR3 length equals 15 residues. The V gene end was trimmed by 3 bases and the J gene end by 5 bases; junction bases not matched to a gene: 6.

This clonotype has at least ten counts. The rearrangement uses TRBV10-3 and TRBJ2-2; 11 nucleotides line up with TRBD2. CDR1 ENHRY and CDR2 SYGVKD come from the germline V gene. This CDR3 has 16 amino acids. V gave up 8 bases and J gave up 1 base; unmatched junction bases: 6. CDR3 in amino acids: CAIPGTSGRNTGELFF. The DNA of the CDR3 is TGTGCCATCCCGGGGACTAGCGGCCGGAACACCGGGGAGCTGTTTTTT.

This clonotype was counted many times. The genes are TRBV14 and TRBJ2-7; TRBD1 or TRBD2 may be the D gene (5 bases each). The V gene lost 4 bases and the J gene lost 5 bases, with 15 bases spanning the gap. This CDR3 is 14 amino acids long. Germline CDR1 reads SGHDN; CDR2 reads FVKESK. The CDR3 DNA reads as TGTGCCAGCAGCCCCCGGGACGCCCTCCACGAGCAGTACTTC. Amino acids: CASSPRDALHEQYF.

This clonotype has ten or more counts. This chain uses TRBV28 with TRBJ1-2; D unclear. The CDR3 consists of 12 residues. V lost 5 bases and J 5 bases, leaving 9 bases between the germline ends. CDR1 MDHEN and CDR2 SYDVKM come from the germline V gene. CDR3 in DNA: TGTGCCAGCAGTGCCACAAATTATGGCTACACCTTC. Its protein product is CASSATNYGYTF.